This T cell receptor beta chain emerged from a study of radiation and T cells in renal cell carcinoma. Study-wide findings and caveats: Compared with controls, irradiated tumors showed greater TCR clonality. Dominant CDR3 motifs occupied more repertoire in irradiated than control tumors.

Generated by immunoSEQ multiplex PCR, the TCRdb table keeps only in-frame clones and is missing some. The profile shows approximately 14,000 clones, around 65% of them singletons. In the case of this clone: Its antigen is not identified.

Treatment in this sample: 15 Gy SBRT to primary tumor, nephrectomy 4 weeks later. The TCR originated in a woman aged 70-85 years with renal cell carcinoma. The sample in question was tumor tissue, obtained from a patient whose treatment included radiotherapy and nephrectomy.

DNA for the CDR3: TGTGCCAGCAGCCCGGGACTAGCGGGGGCGTTAACCACCGGGGAGCTGTTTTTT. Its translation is CASSPGLAGALTTGELFF. The chain employs TRBV5-4 and TRBJ2-2; 14 bases agree with TRBD2. The CDR3 is made up of 18 amino acids. Germline CDR1 reads SGHNT; CDR2 reads YYREEE (reference sequence). V shed 4 bases, J shed 4 bases, and the junction held 9 bases outside the gene matches.